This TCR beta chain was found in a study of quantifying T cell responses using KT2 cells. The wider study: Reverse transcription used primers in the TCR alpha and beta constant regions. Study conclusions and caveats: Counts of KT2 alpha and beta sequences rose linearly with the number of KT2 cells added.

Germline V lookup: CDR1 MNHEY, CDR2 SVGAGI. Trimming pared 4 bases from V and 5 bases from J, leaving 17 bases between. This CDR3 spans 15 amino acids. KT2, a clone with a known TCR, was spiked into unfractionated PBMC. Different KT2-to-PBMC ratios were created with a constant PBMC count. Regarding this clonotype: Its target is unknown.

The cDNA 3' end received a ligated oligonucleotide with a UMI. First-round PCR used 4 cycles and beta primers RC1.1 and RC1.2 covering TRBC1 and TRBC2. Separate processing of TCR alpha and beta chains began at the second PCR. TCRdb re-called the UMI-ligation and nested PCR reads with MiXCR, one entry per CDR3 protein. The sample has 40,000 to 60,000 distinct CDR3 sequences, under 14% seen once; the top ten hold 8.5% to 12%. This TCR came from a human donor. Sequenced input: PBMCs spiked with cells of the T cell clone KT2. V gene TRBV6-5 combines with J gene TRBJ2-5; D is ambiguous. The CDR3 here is CASSSERATGETQYF. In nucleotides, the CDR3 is TGTGCCAGCAGTTCGGAACGGGCGACCGGGGAGACCCAGTACTTC.